This is a list of T cell receptor beta chains from one sample in a study of response to subunit inactivated influenza vaccine. Using its own MiXCR run on the RT-PCR reads, TCRdb lists one record per CDR3 protein. The sample gives 500,000 to 600,000 distinct CDR3 sequences, about 10% of which show up once; approximately 10% is in the top ten. Separately, the same data were catalogued under a study of T cells expressing NK-cell markers.

The specimen comprised PBMCs from blood, sampled on the day of vaccination. The receptor set was obtained from a man in his fifties or sixties who received an inactivated influenza vaccine. Each CDR3 is given with its conserved first and last residue. The D gene is left open where the match is weak. The size field is filled for only some rows; it gives once, few, many or a size class.

>TRBJ2-7|few|TRBV28|TRBD1
TGTGCCAGCAGTGGACAGGGGGCGAAGTTACTCTCGGCCTACGAGCAGTACTTC
CASSGQGAKLLSAYEQYF
>TRBJ2-7|few|TRBV5-1|.
TGCGCCAGCAGCGAAGGGGTCGGCTCCTACGAGCAGTACTTC
CASSEGVGSYEQYF
>TRBJ2-7|few|TRBV29-1|.
TGCAGCGTCTCAATGGGGGCCGGCTACGAGCAGTACTTC
CSVSMGAGYEQYF
>TRBJ2-7|.|TRBV2|.
TGTGCCAGCAGTGTTGCCCAGGGACCCTACGAGCAGTACTTC
CASSVAQGPYEQYF
>TRBJ2-3|many|TRBV27|.
TGTGCCAGCAGTTTATCGGGCCGGAAATTGCGGAGCACAGATACGCAGTATTTT
CASSLSGRKLRSTDTQYF
>TRBJ2-7|.|TRBV4-3|.
TGCGCCAGCAGCCAAGAGTTCGAGGGCTACGAGCAGTACTTC
CASSQEFEGYEQYF
>TRBJ1-1|few|TRBV27|.
TGTGCCAGCAGTTCTCCTCCCCACTACACTGAAGCTTTCTTT
CASSSPPHYTEAFF
>TRBJ2-3|.|TRBV7-2|.
TGTGCCAGCAGCTTGTCATTGAGAGATACGCAGTATTTT
CASSLSLRDTQYF
>TRBJ2-2|few|TRBV12-3/TRBV12-4|TRBD1
TGTGCCAGCAGTTTTAGACAGGGATGGTCCGGGGAGCTGTTTTTT
CASSFRQGWSGELFF
>TRBJ2-5|few|TRBV7-2|.
TGTGCCAGCAGCTTAGTGGGGGGGACAGTCCAAGAGACCCAGTACTTC
CASSLVGGTVQETQYF
>TRBJ2-1|many|TRBV14|TRBD2
TGTGCCAGCAGCCAAGGGTCTAGCGGAAATGAGCAGTTCTTC
CASSQGSSGNEQFF
>TRBJ1-2|many|TRBV10-3|.
TGTGCCGCACAGGGCGGGTTCTATGGCTACACCTTC
CAAQGGFYGYTF
>TRBJ1-3|.|TRBV20-1|TRBD1
TGCAGTGCCACCCTCGGGACAGGCTCTGGAAACACCATATATTTT
CSATLGTGSGNTIYF